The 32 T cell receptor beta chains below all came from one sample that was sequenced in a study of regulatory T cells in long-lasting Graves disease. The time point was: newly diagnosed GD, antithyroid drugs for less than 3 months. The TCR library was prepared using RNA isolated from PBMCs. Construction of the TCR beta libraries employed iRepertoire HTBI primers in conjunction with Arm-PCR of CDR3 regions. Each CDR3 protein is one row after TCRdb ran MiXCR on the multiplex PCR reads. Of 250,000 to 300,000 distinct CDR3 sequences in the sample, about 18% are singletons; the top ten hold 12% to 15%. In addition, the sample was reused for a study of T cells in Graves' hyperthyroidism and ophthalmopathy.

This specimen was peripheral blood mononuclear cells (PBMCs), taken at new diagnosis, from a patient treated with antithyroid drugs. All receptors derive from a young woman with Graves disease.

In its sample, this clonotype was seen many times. CDR3 nucleotide sequence: TGTGCCAGCAGTTTACCCGGGCAGGGAGGGACTAATGAAAAACTGTTTTTT. Its translation is CASSLPGQGGTNEKLFF. The V call is TRBV27, the J call TRBJ1-4, with D perhaps TRBD1 (5 bases). The germline V gene has CDR1 MNHEY and CDR2 SMNVEV (reference sequence). This CDR3 comprises 17 residues. Trimming stripped 2 bases from V and 2 bases from J, with 15 bases between.

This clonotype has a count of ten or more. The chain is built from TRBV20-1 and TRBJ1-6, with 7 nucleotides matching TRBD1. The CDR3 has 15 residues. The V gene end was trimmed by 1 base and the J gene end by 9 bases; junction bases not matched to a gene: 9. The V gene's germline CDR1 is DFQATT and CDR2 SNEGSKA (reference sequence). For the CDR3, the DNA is TGCAGTGCTAGAGGACGACAGGGATCTACTTCACCCCTCCACTTT. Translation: CSARGRQGSTSPLHF.

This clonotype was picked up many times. The CDR3 protein is CASSVDSGGFKNIQYF. The CDR3 DNA is TGTGCCAGCAGCGTAGACAGCGGGGGGTTCAAAAACATTCAGTACTTC. The chain is built from TRBV9 and TRBJ2-4; 9 bases line up with TRBD2. The CDR3 runs to 16 residues. Germline V gene data show CDR1 as SGDLS and CDR2 as YYNGEE. J lost 3 bases, V lost 0 bases, and 4 bases had no gene match. The full variable domain, completed using reference TRBV9 and TRBJ2-4, is DSGVTQTPKHLITATGQRVTLRCSPRSGDLSVYWYQQSLDQGLQFLIQYYNGEERAKGNILERFSAQQFPDLHSELNLSSLELGDSALYFCASSVDSGGFKNIQYFGAGTRLSVL.

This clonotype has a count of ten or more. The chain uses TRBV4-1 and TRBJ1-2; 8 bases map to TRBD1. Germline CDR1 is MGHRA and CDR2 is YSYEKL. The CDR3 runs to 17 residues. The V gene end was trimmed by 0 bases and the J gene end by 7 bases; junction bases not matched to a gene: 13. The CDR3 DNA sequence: TGCGCCAGCAGCCAAGATAGGACAGGGAGTTTTCTACTTGGCTACACCTTC. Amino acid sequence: CASSQDRTGSFLLGYTF.

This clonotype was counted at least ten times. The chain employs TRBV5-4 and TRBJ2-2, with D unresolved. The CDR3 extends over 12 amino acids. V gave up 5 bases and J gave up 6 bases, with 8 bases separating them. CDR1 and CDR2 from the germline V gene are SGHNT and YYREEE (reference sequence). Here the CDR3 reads CASSRTAGELFF. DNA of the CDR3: TGTGCCAGCAGTCGGACGGCCGGGGAGCTGTTTTTT.

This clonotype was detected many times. The CDR3 DNA reads as TGTGCCAGTAGTACTCAACCTTCGGGCTCCTACGAGCAGTACTTC. It translates to CASSTQPSGSYEQYF. The chain is built from TRBV19 and TRBJ2-7, with unresolved D. V lost 4 bases, J lost 0 bases, and 13 bases lay in between. The CDR3 contains 15 residues. Germline values: CDR1 LNHDA, CDR2 SQIVND (reference sequence).

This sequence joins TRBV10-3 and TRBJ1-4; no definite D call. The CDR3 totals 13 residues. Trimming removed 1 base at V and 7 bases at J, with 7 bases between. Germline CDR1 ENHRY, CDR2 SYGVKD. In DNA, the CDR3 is TGTGCCATCAGTGAGTTCCGCTTTGAAAAACTGTTTTTT. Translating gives CAISEFRFEKLFF.

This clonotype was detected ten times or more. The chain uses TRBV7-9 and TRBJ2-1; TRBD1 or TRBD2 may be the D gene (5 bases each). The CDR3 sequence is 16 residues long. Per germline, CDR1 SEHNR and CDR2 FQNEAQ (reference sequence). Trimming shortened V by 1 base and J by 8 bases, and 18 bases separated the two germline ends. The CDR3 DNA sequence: TGTGCCAGCAGCTTAGGGCCCTCAGGGAGAGATGATGAGCAGTTCTTC. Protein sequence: CASSLGPSGRDDEQFF.

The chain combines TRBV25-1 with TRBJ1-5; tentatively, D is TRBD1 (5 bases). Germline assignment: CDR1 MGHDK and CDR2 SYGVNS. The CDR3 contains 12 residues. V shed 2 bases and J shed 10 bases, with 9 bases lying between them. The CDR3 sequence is CASSERGGPQHF. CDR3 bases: TGTGCCAGCAGTGAACGGGGGGGACCCCAGCATTTT.

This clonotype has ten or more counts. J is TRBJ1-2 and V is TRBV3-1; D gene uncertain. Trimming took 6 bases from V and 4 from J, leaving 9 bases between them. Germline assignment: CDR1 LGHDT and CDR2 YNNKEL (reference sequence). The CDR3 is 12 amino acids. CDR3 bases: TGTGCCAGCAGAGGGAAGGGCTATGGCTACACCTTC. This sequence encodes CASRGKGYGYTF.

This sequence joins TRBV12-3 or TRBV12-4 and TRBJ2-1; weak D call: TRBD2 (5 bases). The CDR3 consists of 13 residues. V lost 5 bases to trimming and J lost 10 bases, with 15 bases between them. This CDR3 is CASSTSVGNEQFF. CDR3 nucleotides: TGTGCCAGCAGTACTAGTGTAGGTAACGAGCAGTTCTTC.

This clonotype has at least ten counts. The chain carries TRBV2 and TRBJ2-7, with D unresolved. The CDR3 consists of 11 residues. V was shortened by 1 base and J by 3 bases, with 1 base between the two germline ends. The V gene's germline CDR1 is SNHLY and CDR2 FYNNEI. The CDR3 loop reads CASSEDYEQYF. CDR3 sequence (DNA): TGTGCCAGCAGTGAAGACTACGAGCAGTACTTC.

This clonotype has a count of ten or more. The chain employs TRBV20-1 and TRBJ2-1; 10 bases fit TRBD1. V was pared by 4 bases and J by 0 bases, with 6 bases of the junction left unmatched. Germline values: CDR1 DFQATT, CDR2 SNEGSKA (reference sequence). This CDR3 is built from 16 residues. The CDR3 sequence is CSAIPGTGDSYNEQFF. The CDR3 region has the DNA TGCAGTGCTATTCCCGGGACAGGGGACTCCTACAATGAGCAGTTCTTC.

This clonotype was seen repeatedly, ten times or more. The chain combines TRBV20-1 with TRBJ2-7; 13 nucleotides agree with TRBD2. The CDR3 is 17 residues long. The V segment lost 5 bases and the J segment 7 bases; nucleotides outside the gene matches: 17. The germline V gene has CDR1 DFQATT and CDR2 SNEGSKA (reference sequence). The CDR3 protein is CSARLPGLAGSGTEQYF. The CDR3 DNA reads TGCAGTGCTCGTCTACCGGGACTAGCGGGGTCGGGGACAGAGCAGTACTTC.

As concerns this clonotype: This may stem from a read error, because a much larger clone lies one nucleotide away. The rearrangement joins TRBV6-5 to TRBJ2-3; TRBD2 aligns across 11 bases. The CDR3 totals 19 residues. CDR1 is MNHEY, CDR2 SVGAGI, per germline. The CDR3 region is CAGSSPKIAGGPWKDTQYF. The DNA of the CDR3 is TGTGCCGGCAGTTCACCGAAGATAGCGGGGGGGCCATGGAAAGATACGCAGTATTTT.

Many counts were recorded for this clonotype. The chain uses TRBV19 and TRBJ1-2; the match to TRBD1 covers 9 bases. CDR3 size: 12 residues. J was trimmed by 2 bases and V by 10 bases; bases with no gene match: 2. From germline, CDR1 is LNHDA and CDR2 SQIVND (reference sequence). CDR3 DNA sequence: TGTGCCACTGGGACAGGGAACTATGGCTACACCTTC. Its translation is CATGTGNYGYTF. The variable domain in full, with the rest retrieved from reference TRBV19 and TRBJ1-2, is DGGITQSPKYLFRKEGQNVTLSCEQNLNHDAMYWYRQDPGQGLRLIYYSQIVNDFQKGDIAEGYSVSREKKESFPLTVTSAQKNPTAFYLCATGTGNYGYTFGSGTRLTVV.

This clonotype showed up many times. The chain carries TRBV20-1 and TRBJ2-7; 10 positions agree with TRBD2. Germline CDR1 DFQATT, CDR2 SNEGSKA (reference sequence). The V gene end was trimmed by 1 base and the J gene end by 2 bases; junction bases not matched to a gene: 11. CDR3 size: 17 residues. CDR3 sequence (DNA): TGCAGTGCTAGAGGGGGCAGCGGGGGGGTGCGGACCTACGAGCAGTACTTC. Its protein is CSARGGSGGVRTYEQYF.

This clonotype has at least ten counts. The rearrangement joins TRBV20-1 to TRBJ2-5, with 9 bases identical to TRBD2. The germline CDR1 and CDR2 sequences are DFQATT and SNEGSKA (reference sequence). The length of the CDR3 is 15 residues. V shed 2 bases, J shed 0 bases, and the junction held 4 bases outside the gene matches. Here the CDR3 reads CSARRVAGDQETQYF. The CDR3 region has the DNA TGCAGTGCTAGAAGGGTAGCGGGGGACCAAGAGACCCAGTACTTC.

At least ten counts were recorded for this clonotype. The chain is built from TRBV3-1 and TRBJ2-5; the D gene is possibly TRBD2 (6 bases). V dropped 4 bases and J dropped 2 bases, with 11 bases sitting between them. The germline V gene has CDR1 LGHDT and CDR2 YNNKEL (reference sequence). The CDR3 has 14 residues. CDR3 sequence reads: CASSPWTKQETQYF. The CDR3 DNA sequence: TGTGCCAGCAGCCCGTGGACTAAACAAGAGACCCAGTACTTC.

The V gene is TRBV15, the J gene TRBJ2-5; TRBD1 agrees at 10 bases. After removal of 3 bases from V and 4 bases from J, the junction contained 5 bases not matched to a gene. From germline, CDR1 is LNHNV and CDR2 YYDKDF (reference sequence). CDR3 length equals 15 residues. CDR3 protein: CATSRETGGGETQYF. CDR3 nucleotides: TGTGCCACCAGCAGGGAGACAGGGGGCGGAGAGACCCAGTACTTC.

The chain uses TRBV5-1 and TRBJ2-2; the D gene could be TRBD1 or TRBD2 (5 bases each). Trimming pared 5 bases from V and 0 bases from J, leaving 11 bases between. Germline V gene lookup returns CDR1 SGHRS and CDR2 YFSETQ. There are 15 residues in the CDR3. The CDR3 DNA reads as TGCGCCAGCAGTCGAGGGGACGCGAACACCGGGGAGCTGTTTTTT. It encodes CASSRGDANTGELFF.

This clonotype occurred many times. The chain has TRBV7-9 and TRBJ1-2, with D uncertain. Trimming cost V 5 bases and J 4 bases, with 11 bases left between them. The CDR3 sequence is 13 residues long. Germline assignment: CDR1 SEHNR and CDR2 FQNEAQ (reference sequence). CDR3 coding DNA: TGTGCCAGCAGCCCCTTGGGGATCTATGGCTACACCTTC. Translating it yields CASSPLGIYGYTF. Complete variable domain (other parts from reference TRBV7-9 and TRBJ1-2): DTGVSQNPRHKITKRGQNVTFRCDPISEHNRLYWYRQTLGQGPEFLTYFQNEAQLEKSRLLSDRFSAERPKGSFSTLEIQRTEQGDSAMYLCASSPLGIYGYTFGSGTRLTVV.

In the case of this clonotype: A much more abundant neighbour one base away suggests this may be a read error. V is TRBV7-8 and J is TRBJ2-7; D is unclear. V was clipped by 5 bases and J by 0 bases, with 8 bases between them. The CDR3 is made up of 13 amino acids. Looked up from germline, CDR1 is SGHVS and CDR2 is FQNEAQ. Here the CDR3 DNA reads TGTGCCAGCAGCGTTCAGAGCTCCTACGAGCAGTACTTC. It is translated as CASSVQSSYEQYF.

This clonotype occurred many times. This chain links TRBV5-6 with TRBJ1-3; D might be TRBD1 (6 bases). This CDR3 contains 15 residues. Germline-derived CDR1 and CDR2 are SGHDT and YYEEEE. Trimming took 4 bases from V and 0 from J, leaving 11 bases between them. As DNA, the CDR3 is TGTGCCAGCAGCCCCGGGGGCCTCTCTGGAAACACCATATATTTT. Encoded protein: CASSPGGLSGNTIYF. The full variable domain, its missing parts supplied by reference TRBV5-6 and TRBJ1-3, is DAGVTQSPTHLIKTRGQQVTLRCSPKSGHDTVSWYQQALGQGPQFIFQYYEEEERQRGNFPDRFSGHQFPNYSSELNVNALLLGDSALYLCASSPGGLSGNTIYFGEGSWLTVV.

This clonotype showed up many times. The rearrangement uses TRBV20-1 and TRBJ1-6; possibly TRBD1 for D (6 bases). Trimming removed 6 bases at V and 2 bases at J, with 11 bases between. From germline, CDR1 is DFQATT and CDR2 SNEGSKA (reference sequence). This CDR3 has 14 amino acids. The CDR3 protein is CSAKQGTYNSPLHF. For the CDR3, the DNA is TGCAGTGCGAAACAGGGAACCTATAATTCACCCCTCCACTTT.

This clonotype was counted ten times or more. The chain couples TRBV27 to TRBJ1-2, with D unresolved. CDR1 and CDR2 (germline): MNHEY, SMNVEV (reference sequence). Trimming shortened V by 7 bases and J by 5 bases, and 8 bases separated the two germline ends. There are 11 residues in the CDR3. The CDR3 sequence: CASTAGYGYTF. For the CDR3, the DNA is TGTGCCAGCACCGCGGGGTATGGCTACACCTTC.

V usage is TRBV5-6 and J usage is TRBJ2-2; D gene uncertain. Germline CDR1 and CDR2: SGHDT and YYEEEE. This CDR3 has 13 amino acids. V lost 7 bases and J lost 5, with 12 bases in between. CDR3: CASGLLMTGELFF. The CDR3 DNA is TGTGCCAGCGGGCTGTTAATGACCGGGGAGCTGTTTTTT.

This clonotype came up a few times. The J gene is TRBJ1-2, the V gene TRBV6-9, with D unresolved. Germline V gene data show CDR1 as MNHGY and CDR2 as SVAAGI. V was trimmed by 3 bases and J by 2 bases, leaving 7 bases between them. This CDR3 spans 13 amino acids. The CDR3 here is CASSYFGNYGYTF. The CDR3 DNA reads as TGTGCCAGCAGTTACTTCGGGAACTATGGCTACACCTTC.

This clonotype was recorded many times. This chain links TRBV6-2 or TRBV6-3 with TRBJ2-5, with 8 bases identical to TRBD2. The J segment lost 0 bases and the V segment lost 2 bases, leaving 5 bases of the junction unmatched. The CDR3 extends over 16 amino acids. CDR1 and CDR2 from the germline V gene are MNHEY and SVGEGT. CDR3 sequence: CASSYQRGKYQETQYF. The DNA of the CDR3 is TGTGCCAGCAGTTACCAGCGGGGGAAGTACCAAGAGACCCAGTACTTC.

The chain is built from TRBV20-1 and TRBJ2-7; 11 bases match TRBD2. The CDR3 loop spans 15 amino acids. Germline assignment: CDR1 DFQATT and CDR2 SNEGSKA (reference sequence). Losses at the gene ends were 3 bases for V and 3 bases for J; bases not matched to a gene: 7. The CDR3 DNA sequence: TGCAGTGCTAGCCGTAGCGGGGGGGCCAACTACGAGCAGTACTTC. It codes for CSASRSGGANYEQYF.

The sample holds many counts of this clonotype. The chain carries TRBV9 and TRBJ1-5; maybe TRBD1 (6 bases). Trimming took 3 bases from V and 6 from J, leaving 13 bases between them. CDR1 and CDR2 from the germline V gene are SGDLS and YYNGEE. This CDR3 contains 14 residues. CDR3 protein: CASSEGGGLQPQHF. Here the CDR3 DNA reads TGTGCCAGCAGCGAGGGGGGGGGCCTTCAGCCCCAGCATTTT.

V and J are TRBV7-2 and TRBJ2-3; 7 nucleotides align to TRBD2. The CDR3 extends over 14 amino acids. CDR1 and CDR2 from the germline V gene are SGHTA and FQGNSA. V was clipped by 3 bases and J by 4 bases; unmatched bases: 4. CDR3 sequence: CASSLGTKADTQYF. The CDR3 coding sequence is TGTGCCAGCAGCTTGGGGACTAAGGCAGATACGCAGTATTTT. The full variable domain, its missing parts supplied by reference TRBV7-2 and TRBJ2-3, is GAGVSQSPSNKVTEKGKDVELRCDPISGHTALYWYRQSLGQGLEFLIYFQGNSAPDKSGLPSDRFSAERTGGSVSTLTIQRTQQEDSAVYLCASSLGTKADTQYFGPGTRLTVL.